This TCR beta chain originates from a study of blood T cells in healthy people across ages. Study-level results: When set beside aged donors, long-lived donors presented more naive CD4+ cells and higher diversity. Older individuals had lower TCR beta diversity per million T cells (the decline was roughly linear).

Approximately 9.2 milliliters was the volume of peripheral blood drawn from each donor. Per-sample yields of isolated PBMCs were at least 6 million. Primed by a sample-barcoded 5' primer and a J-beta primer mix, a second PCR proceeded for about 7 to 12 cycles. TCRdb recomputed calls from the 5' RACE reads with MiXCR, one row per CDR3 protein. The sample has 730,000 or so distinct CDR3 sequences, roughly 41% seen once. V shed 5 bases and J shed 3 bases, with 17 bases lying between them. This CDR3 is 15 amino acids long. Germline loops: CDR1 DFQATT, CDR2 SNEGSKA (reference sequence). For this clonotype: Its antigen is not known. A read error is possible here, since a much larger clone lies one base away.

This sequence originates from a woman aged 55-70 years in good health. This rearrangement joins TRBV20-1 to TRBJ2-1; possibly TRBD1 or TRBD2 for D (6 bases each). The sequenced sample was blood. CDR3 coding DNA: TGCAGTGCTCAGAGGGGGACTGGCGGCTACAATGAGCAGTTCTTC. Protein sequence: CSAQRGTGGYNEQFF.